The 18 T cell receptor beta chains below all came from one sample that was sequenced in a study of blood T cells in healthy people across ages. A J-beta primer mix and a sample-barcoded 5' primer were used in a second PCR of roughly 7 to 12 cycles. TCRdb used MiXCR to reprocess the 5' RACE reads, holding one entry per CDR3 protein. In the table there are 750,000 to 1,000,000 distinct CDR3 sequences, roughly 29% of which are singletons. The same specimen was also included in a second study, on T cells of mothers and their children.

Sequenced input: blood. These receptors were obtained from a woman between 40 and 50 years old in good health.

There are a few counts of this clonotype. This rearrangement joins TRBV5-1 to TRBJ1-1; D might be TRBD1 (6 bases). The V gene's germline CDR1 is SGHRS and CDR2 YFSETQ. This CDR3 has 14 residues. V was trimmed by 1 base and J by 5 bases, leaving 12 bases between them. In DNA, the CDR3 is TGCGCCAGCAGCTTGATGGGGGCCGGGACTGAAGCTTTCTTT. This gives the protein CASSLMGAGTEAFF.

This clonotype turned up a few times. V and J are TRBV20-1 and TRBJ2-5; 11 positions match TRBD2. CDR1 and CDR2 from the germline V gene are DFQATT and SNEGSKA (reference sequence). V was pared by 4 bases and J by 5 bases, with 9 bases of the junction left unmatched. This CDR3 is 15 amino acids long. CDR3 DNA sequence: TGCAGTGCTATTGCTAGCGGGGGGTATCCGGAGACCCAGTACTTC. Translating it yields CSAIASGGYPETQYF.

The gene calls are TRBV7-2 and TRBJ1-2; D gene unclear. Germline-derived CDR1 and CDR2 are SGHTA and FQGNSA. This CDR3 contains 15 residues. Trimming took 1 base from V and 0 from J, leaving 9 bases between them. In DNA, the CDR3 is TGTGCCAGCAGCTTAGAGAACAGACCTAACTATGGCTACACCTTC. Translating it yields CASSLENRPNYGYTF.

There are many counts of this clonotype. This chain uses TRBV20-1 with TRBJ1-2, with 7 bases lining up with TRBD1. Germline V gene lookup returns CDR1 DFQATT and CDR2 SNEGSKA (reference sequence). The CDR3 length is 13 residues. V lost 4 bases to trimming and J lost 8 bases; unmatched junction nucleotides: 10. CDR3 sequence: CSATPRGGGGYTF. Written as DNA, the CDR3 is TGCAGTGCTACCCCCCGGGGAGGGGGCGGCTACACCTTC.

Remarks on this clonotype: The junction departs from the called germline gene at one end, perhaps through a read error. V gene TRBV28 combines with J gene TRBJ1-2; D is perhaps TRBD1 (6 bases). The CDR3 spans 15 residues. Germline lookup yields CDR1 MDHEN and CDR2 SYDVKM. DNA of the CDR3: TGTGCCGGCAGTTTAACAGGGCCCGGGCAATTGGGCTACACCTTC. Protein product: CAGSLTGPGQLGYTF.

The chain joins TRBV3-1 to TRBJ1-2; possible D gene TRBD1, 6 bases. Trimming removed 5 bases at V and 4 bases at J, with 14 bases between. This CDR3 contains 14 residues. The germline CDR1 and CDR2 sequences are LGHDT and YNNKEL (reference sequence). This chain's CDR3 is CASSETRGSYGYTF. The CDR3 bases are TGTGCCAGCAGCGAAACCAGGGGATCCTATGGCTACACCTTC.

The V and J genes are TRBV18 and TRBJ1-6; 7 bases are a match to TRBD1. The CDR3 sequence is 17 residues long. Germline CDR1 and CDR2: KGHSH and LQKENI. The V segment lost 2 bases and the J segment 6 bases; nucleotides outside the gene matches: 10. DNA for the CDR3: TGTGCCAGCTCACCATTTCTGACAGGGACCAGTAATTCACCCCTCCACTTT. This sequence encodes CASSPFLTGTSNSPLHF.

This clonotype was found a few times. V usage is TRBV5-1 and J usage is TRBJ1-1; D perhaps matches TRBD1 (5 bases). CDR3 size: 16 residues. Deletions cut 5 bases from V and 4 bases from J, with 21 bases between. The germline V gene encodes CDR1 SGHRS and CDR2 YFSETQ. CDR3 loop: CASRQVEGRYGTEAFF. The CDR3 coding sequence is TGCGCCAGCAGGCAGGTGGAGGGACGGTACGGCACTGAAGCTTTCTTT. The whole variable domain, remainder taken from reference TRBV5-1 and TRBJ1-1, is KAGVTQTPRYLIKTRGQQVTLSCSPISGHRSVSWYQQTPGQGLQFLFEYFSETQRNKGNFPGRFSGRQFSNSRSEMNVSTLELGDSALYLCASRQVEGRYGTEAFFGQGTRLTVV.

A few counts support this clonotype. The chain recombines TRBV3-1 with TRBJ1-1; 9 bases match TRBD1. The V gene end was trimmed by 3 bases and the J gene end by 3 bases; junction bases not matched to a gene: 14. Germline CDR1 reads LGHDT; CDR2 reads YNNKEL (reference sequence). This CDR3 has 18 residues. The chain's CDR3 is CASSQTRDRATTDTEAFF. The CDR3 DNA follows: TGTGCCAGCAGCCAGACCCGGGACAGGGCGACTACGGACACTGAAGCTTTCTTT.

A few counts support this clonotype. This chain joins TRBV7-9 and TRBJ2-1; 8 positions match TRBD1. This CDR3 has 13 residues. Germline CDR1 reads SEHNR; CDR2 reads FQNEAQ (reference sequence). After removal of 4 bases from V and 12 bases from J, the junction contained 8 bases not matched to a gene. Here the CDR3 reads CASSSQPGTGQFF. CDR3 nucleotides: TGTGCCAGCAGCTCCCAACCCGGGACAGGGCAGTTCTTC. Combining the CDR3 with reference TRBV7-9 and TRBJ2-1 gives the whole variable domain DTGVSQNPRHKITKRGQNVTFRCDPISEHNRLYWYRQTLGQGPEFLTYFQNEAQLEKSRLLSDRFSAERPKGSFSTLEIQRTEQGDSAMYLCASSSQPGTGQFFGPGTRLTVL.

The sample holds many counts of this clonotype. Compared with germline, one end of the junction differs, possibly owing to a read error. The gene calls are TRBV9 and TRBJ2-7; 9 bases match TRBD2. Germline CDR1 and CDR2: SGDLS and YYNGEE. The CDR3 contains 15 residues. The CDR3 reads CASSVGSGGYYEQYF. In DNA form, the CDR3 reads TGTGCTAGCAGCGTAGGAAGCGGGGGGTACTACGAGCAGTACTTC.

This clonotype was counted between two and nine times. V and J are TRBV24-1 and TRBJ2-3; D unresolved. Germline lookup yields CDR1 KGHDR and CDR2 SFDVKD. Trimming left V 4 bases short and J 5 bases short, with 9 bases between. The CDR3 sequence is 13 residues long. CDR3 DNA: TGTGCCACCAGTGAGAAAGAGAGAGATACGCAGTATTTT. It yields the protein CATSEKERDTQYF.

The gene calls are TRBV7-9 and TRBJ2-1; 15 bases fit TRBD2. The CDR3 totals 15 residues. The V and J ends lost 6 bases and 10 bases, in that order; junction bases with no gene match: 7. Germline CDR1 is SEHNR and CDR2 is FQNEAQ (reference sequence). The CDR3 DNA follows: TGTGCCAGCAGGAGACGGACTAGCGGGGGGGACGAGCAGTTCTTC. Encoded protein: CASRRRTSGGDEQFF. Filled out from reference TRBV7-9 and TRBJ2-1, the complete variable domain reads DTGVSQNPRHKITKRGQNVTFRCDPISEHNRLYWYRQTLGQGPEFLTYFQNEAQLEKSRLLSDRFSAERPKGSFSTLEIQRTEQGDSAMYLCASRRRTSGGDEQFFGPGTRLTVL.

This clonotype occurred a few times. The chain employs TRBV6-5 and TRBJ1-2; D ambiguous. V shed 4 bases and J shed 7 bases, with 13 bases lying between them. CDR1 is MNHEY and CDR2 is SVGAGI in the germline V gene. The CDR3 covers 13 residues. In nucleotides, the CDR3 is TGTGCCAGCAGTTTGCGGGAGAGATGTGGCTACACCTTC. Encoded protein: CASSLRERCGYTF.

Comment on this clonotype: A much larger clone differs from this one at a single base, so this may be a read error. This chain uses TRBV2 with TRBJ2-1, with 8 nucleotides matching TRBD1. With the DNA end fitting TRBJ2-7 better, the J assignment may be wrong. The germline V gene has CDR1 SNHLY and CDR2 FYNNEI. The CDR3 sequence is 14 residues long. The CDR3 bases are TGTGCCAGCAGTGGGACAGGGTTTCTCAATGAGCAGTACTTC. It is translated as CASSGTGFLNEQYF.

This chain joins TRBV15 and TRBJ1-3, with D perhaps TRBD1 (5 bases). This CDR3 has 16 amino acids. Looked up from germline, CDR1 is LNHNV and CDR2 is YYDKDF (reference sequence). Deletions cut 3 bases from V and 2 bases from J, with 14 bases between. CDR3 DNA: TGTGCCACCAGCAGGTATAATACAGGCGCTGGAAACACCATATATTTT. Translated, it gives CATSRYNTGAGNTIYF. The variable domain in full, completed from reference TRBV15 and TRBJ1-3, reads DAMVIQNPRYQVTQFGKPVTLSCSQTLNHNVMYWYQQKSSQAPKLLFHYYDKDFNNEADTPDNFQSRRPNTSFCFLDIRSPGLGDTAMYLCATSRYNTGAGNTIYFGEGSWLTVV.

The chain has TRBV28 and TRBJ1-5; 12 bases map to TRBD1. V lost 9 bases and J lost 6; bases outside the gene matches: 15. CDR3 size: 17 residues. The germline V gene encodes CDR1 MDHEN and CDR2 SYDVKM. CDR3: CASIRDRGLLGFQPQHF. CDR3 coding DNA: TGTGCCAGTATCCGGGACAGGGGGCTTTTAGGGTTTCAGCCCCAGCATTTT.

The chain couples TRBV6-5 to TRBJ2-2; maybe TRBD1 (6 bases). The germline CDR1 and CDR2 sequences are MNHEY and SVGAGI. V lost 7 bases to trimming and J lost 3 bases, with 15 bases between them. This CDR3 is 15 amino acids long. CDR3 DNA: TGTGCCAGCACCCCGGGACAATTTTACACCGGGGAGCTGTTTTTT. This sequence encodes CASTPGQFYTGELFF.